This is a list of T cell receptor beta chains from one sample in a study of control samples from healthy donors and cancer patients. Only in-frame clones appear in the TCRdb table, and some are missing; sequencing was by immunoSEQ multiplex PCR. The sample yields 45,000 to 60,000 clones, about four fifths seen once. Sequencing used blood. These receptor sequences come from a man between 65 and 85 years old in good health. Both conserved end residues are part of each CDR3. The D gene is left open where the match is weak. Part of the rows lack a size; the others show once, few, many or a class for expanded clones.

size	D	J	V	CDR3	DNA
-	-	TRBJ2-1	TRBV19	CASRKGYNEQFF	TGTGCCAGTAGAAAGGGGTACAATGAGCAGTTCTTC
-	TRBD1	TRBJ1-2	TRBV29-1	CSVSRDSAGYTF	TGCAGCGTTTCCCGGGACAGTGCTGGCTACACCTTC
-	-	TRBJ2-2	TRBV9	CASSVDGTGRASTGELFF	TGTGCCAGCAGCGTAGATGGCACGGGACGAGCCTCCACCGGGGAGCTGTTTTTT
-	-	TRBJ1-5	TRBV28	CASSPGTDTNQPQHF	TGTGCCAGCAGTCCAGGGACGGATACTAATCAGCCCCAGCATTTT
-	-	TRBJ1-2	TRBV28	CASSVLDYGYTF	TGTGCCAGCAGTGTTCTAGACTATGGCTACACCTTC
-	TRBD2	TRBJ2-1	TRBV4-1	CASSRDGAGAYNEQFF	TGCGCCAGCAGCCGGGATGGAGCGGGAGCATACAATGAGCAGTTCTTC
-	-	TRBJ2-1	TRBV11-3	CASSLGLILGLPDNEQFF	TGTGCCAGCAGCTTAGGGCTGATACTAGGATTACCAGACAATGAGCAGTTCTTC
-	-	TRBJ2-7	TRBV11-3	CASSLYITSYEQYF	TGTGCCAGCAGCTTATATATCACCTCCTACGAGCAGTACTTC
-	-	TRBJ2-3	TRBV19	CASSQEGTTDTQYF	TGTGCCAGTAGTCAGGAGGGGACCACAGATACGCAGTATTTT
-	-	TRBJ1-5	TRBV5-1	CASSPSPGAGQPQHF	TGCGCCAGCAGCCCGAGCCCGGGGGCCGGTCAGCCCCAGCATTTT
-	-	TRBJ1-3	TRBV28	CASSTRGFPSGNTIYF	TGTGCCAGCAGCACAAGGGGTTTTCCCTCTGGAAACACCATATATTTT
once	TRBD1	TRBJ2-5	TRBV6-5	CASRLQGAGETQYF	TGTGCCAGCAGGCTACAGGGGGCTGGAGAGACCCAGTACTTC
-	TRBD1	TRBJ2-1	TRBV9	CASSVLGRDRGEQFF	TGTGCCAGCAGCGTCCTGGGTCGGGACAGGGGTGAGCAGTTCTTC
-	-	TRBJ1-2	TRBV18	CASSLEQAGKGYTF	TGTGCCAGCTCACTAGAGCAGGCAGGGAAAGGCTACACCTTC
-	-	TRBJ2-3	TRBV7-3	CASSLVGQLTDTQYF	TGTGCCAGCAGCTTAGTCGGGCAGCTCACAGATACGCAGTATTTT
once	-	TRBJ1-2	TRBV13	CASSFREYYGYTF	TGTGCCAGCAGCTTCCGGGAGTACTATGGCTACACCTTC
few	-	TRBJ2-7	TRBV2	CASSLLGISYEQYF	TGTGCCAGCAGTTTACTAGGGATCTCCTACGAGCAGTACTTC
-	-	TRBJ1-5	TRBV2	CASKGYSNQPQHF	TGTGCCAGCAAAGGATACAGCAATCAGCCCCAGCATTTT
-	-	TRBJ1-5	TRBV4-2	CASSLTGYSNQPQHF	TGTGCCAGCAGCCTAACAGGGTATAGCAATCAGCCCCAGCATTTT
-	-	TRBJ1-2	TRBV28	CASSPDRYGYTF	TGTGCCAGCAGCCCCGACCGCTATGGCTACACCTTC
few	-	TRBJ1-1	TRBV28	CASSPSRVWNTEAFF	TGTGCCAGCAGTCCGAGTCGGGTTTGGAACACTGAAGCTTTCTTT
-	TRBD1	TRBJ1-4	TRBV9	CASSVGLDRESNLFF	TGTGCCAGCAGCGTTGGGCTGGACAGGGAATCAAATCTGTTTTTT
-	-	TRBJ1-6	TRBV10-3	CAIRRGTVNSPLHF	TGTGCCATCAGACGGGGGACGGTTAATTCACCCCTCCACTTT
-	-	TRBJ1-2	TRBV7-8	CASSKEAGRDGYTF	TGTGCCAGCAGCAAGGAGGCTGGCAGGGATGGCTACACCTTC
few	TRBD2	TRBJ2-5	TRBV6-5	CASSYRGLAGAETQYF	TGTGCCAGCAGTTACCGCGGACTAGCGGGAGCAGAGACCCAGTACTTC
-	-	TRBJ1-1	TRBV5-1	CASKPVPDTEAFF	TGCGCCAGCAAACCCGTGCCGGACACTGAAGCTTTCTTT
-	TRBD1	TRBJ1-2	TRBV2	CASSLQGVSNYGYTF	TGTGCCAGCAGTTTACAGGGGGTTAGTAACTATGGCTACACCTTC
few	-	TRBJ2-1	TRBV7-2	CASSLVWGPHNEQFF	TGTGCCAGCAGCTTAGTGTGGGGGCCACACAATGAGCAGTTCTTC
-	TRBD1	TRBJ1-2	TRBV7-9	CASSDGQGWRGGYTF	TGTGCCAGCAGCGACGGACAGGGCTGGAGGGGTGGCTACACCTTC
few	-	TRBJ1-1	TRBV29-1	CSVASQVNTEAFF	TGCAGCGTTGCCTCCCAGGTGAACACTGAAGCTTTCTTT
few	-	TRBJ1-5	TRBV6-1	CASSEAPTGIQPQHF	TGTGCCAGCAGTGAAGCCCCTACAGGGATACAGCCCCAGCATTTT
-	-	TRBJ1-5	TRBV2	CASTPGNSNQPQHF	TGTGCCAGCACCCCAGGAAATAGCAATCAGCCCCAGCATTTT
-	TRBD1	TRBJ2-3	TRBV19	CASSLTGASSDTQYF	TGTGCCAGTAGTTTGACAGGGGCGAGCTCAGATACGCAGTATTTT
-	-	TRBJ1-2	TRBV28	CASAGQAGAFYGYTF	TGTGCCAGCGCTGGGCAAGCAGGGGCCTTCTATGGCTACACCTTC
-	-	TRBJ2-2	TRBV19	CASSMTAGGLTGELFF	TGTGCCAGTAGTATGACGGCCGGGGGCCTCACCGGGGAGCTGTTTTTT
-	TRBD2	TRBJ2-6	TRBV2	CASKLAGGAGANVLTF	TGTGCCAGCAAGCTAGCGGGAGGTGCTGGGGCCAACGTCCTGACTTTC
-	TRBD2	TRBJ2-5	TRBV5-4	CASSLSSGGRGETQYF	TGTGCCAGCAGCCTCTCCTCGGGGGGGCGAGGGGAGACCCAGTACTTC
-	TRBD1	TRBJ2-6	TRBV3-1/TRBV3-2	CASSHTTGSNVLTF	TGTGCCAGCAGCCATACGACAGGGTCCAACGTCCTGACTTTC
-	-	TRBJ1-2	TRBV11-2	CASSSLRVGVVRSGYTF	TGTGCCAGCAGCTCCTTGAGGGTGGGAGTTGTCCGTAGCGGCTACACCTTC
-	TRBD2	TRBJ2-5	TRBV7-9	CASSSPTLAGGGETQYF	TGTGCCAGCAGCTCGCCAACCCTAGCGGGGGGGGGAGAGACCCAGTACTTC
-	-	TRBJ2-5	TRBV6-5	CASRESLGQETQYF	TGTGCCAGCAGGGAGTCATTGGGGCAAGAGACCCAGTACTTC